This record concerns one T cell receptor (beta chain) sequence. Trimming pared 6 bases from V and 6 bases from J, leaving 14 bases between. The CDR3 has 14 residues. Germline CDR1 is MNHEY and CDR2 is SMNVEV (reference sequence). This entry is derived from a study of CD8 T cells in Susac syndrome. Roughly 0.5 to 1 ug RNA was reverse transcribed with random hexamers. TCRdb analysed the immunoSEQ multiplex PCR reads with MiXCR anew, one entry per CDR3 protein. The sample carries about 300,000 distinct CDR3 sequences, around 91% recorded once. V and J are TRBV27 and TRBJ2-2; unclear D gene. This TCR was sampled from a human donor with multiple sclerosis. Specimen: CD8+ T cells from PBMCs. CDR3 sequence: CASRGADPAGELFF. In nucleotides, the CDR3 is TGTGCCAGCAGAGGCGCCGACCCAGCCGGGGAGCTGTTTTTT.